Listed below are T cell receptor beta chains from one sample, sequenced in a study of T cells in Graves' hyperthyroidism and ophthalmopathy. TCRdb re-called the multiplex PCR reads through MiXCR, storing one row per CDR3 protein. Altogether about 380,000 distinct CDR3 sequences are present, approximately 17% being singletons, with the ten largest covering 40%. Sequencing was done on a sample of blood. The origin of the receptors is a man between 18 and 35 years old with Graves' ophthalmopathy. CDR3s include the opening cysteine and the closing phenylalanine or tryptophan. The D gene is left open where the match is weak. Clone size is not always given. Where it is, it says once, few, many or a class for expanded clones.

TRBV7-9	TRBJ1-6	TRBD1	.	TGTGCCAGCAGCTTGGGACAGGGCTCCCTTACAGATAATTCACCCCTCCACTTT	CASSLGQGSLTDNSPLHF
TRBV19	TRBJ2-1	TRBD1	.	TGTGCCAGTAGTCCGAGTTACAGGGGGAGTGAGCAGTTCTTC	CASSPSYRGSEQFF
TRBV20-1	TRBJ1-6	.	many	TGCAGTGCTAGAGATGGAGGGGGACACGAAGTTTCACCCCTCCACTTT	CSARDGGGHEVSPLHF
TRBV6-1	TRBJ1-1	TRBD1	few	TGTGCCATAGGACAGGCCCGAATGAACACTGAAGCTTTCTTT	CAIGQARMNTEAFF
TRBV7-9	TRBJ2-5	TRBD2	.	TGTGCCAGCAGCCCGACTAGCGGGGGCCCCTCGTACCAAGAGACCCAGTACTTC	CASSPTSGGPSYQETQYF
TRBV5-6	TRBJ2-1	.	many	TGTGCCAGCAGCTACCCCGGGACCAATGAGCAGTTCTTC	CASSYPGTNEQFF
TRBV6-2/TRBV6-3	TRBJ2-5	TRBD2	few	TGTGCCAGCAGGGGCTTACCGGGGGGTATACCCTACCAAGAGACCCAGTACTTC	CASRGLPGGIPYQETQYF
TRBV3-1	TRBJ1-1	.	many	TGTGCCAGCAGCCAGGGCCCTCTTACCGGGGGCAAGAACACTGAAGCTTTCTTT	CASSQGPLTGGKNTEAFF
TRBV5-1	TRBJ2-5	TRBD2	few	TGCGCCAGCAGCTTGGCACTAGCGGGGGAGAAAGAGACCCAGTACTTC	CASSLALAGEKETQYF
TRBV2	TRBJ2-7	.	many	TGTGCCAGCAGTGGTCCCAGCAGCTCCTACGAGCAGTACTTC	CASSGPSSSYEQYF
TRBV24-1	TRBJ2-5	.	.	TGTGCCACCAGTGATCAACCCCAGGGGGGAGAGACCCAGTACTTC	CATSDQPQGGETQYF
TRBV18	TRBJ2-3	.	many	TGTGCCAGCTCCCTCGAATACCGAAGCACAGATACGCAGTATTTT	CASSLEYRSTDTQYF
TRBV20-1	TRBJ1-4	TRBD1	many	TGCAGTGCTAGAGCCGGGACAGGGCGCGAAAAACTGTTTTTT	CSARAGTGREKLFF
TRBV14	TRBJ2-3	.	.	TGTGCCAGCAGCGTACGGGGGACAGATACGCAGTATTTT	CASSVRGTDTQYF
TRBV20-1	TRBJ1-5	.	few	TGCAGTGCTAGAGATCCCAGAGATCAGCCCCAGCATTTT	CSARDPRDQPQHF
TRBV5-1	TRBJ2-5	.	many	TGCGCCAGCAGCATAACTGGACAGCAAGAGACCCAGTACTTC	CASSITGQQETQYF
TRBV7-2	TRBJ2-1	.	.	TGTGCCAGCAGCCTCCAGGCAGGCTTCTCCTACAATGAGCAGTTCTTC	CASSLQAGFSYNEQFF
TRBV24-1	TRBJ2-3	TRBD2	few	TGTGCCACCAGTGGACTAGCTGGGGATATAATGCAGTATTTT	CATSGLAGDIMQYF
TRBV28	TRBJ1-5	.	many	TGTGCCAGCAGCCCTGGGGCAGGGGCAGGGGAGCCCCAGCATTTT	CASSPGAGAGEPQHF
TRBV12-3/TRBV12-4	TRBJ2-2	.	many	TGTGCCAGCAGTTGGGTCACGAACACCGGGGAGCTGTTTTTT	CASSWVTNTGELFF
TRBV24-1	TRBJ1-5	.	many	TGTGCCACCAGTGATTCCCCCAATCAGCCCCAGCATTTT	CATSDSPNQPQHF
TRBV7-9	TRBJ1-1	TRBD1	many	TGTGCCAGCAGCTTAGTAGGGGGCCAGGGTAACACTGAAGCTTTCTTT	CASSLVGGQGNTEAFF
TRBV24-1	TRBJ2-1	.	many	TGTGCCACCGACAGCAACAATGAGCAGTTCTTC	CATDSNNEQFF
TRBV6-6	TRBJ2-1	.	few	TGTGCCAGCAGTTACTCGCAGAGTAGCAATGAGCAGTTCTTC	CASSYSQSSNEQFF
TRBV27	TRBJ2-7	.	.	TGTGCCAGCAGTTTAGGGGGGGCGGACGAGCAGTACTTC	CASSLGGADEQYF
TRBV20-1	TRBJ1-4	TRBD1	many	TGCAGTGCTAGAACAAGGACAGGGGGCGAAAAACTGTTTTTT	CSARTRTGGEKLFF
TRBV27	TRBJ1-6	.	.	TGTGCCAGCAGTCCAGCTAAGAGCTCACCCCTCCACTTT	CASSPAKSSPLHF
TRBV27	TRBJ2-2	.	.	TGTGCCAGCAGTCCAGGGTCCGGGGAGCTGTTTTTT	CASSPGSGELFF
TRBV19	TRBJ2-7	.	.	TGTGCCAGTGCCCCGGGGGTGGGCTCCTACGAGCAGTACTTC	CASAPGVGSYEQYF
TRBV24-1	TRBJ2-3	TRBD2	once	TGTGCCACCAGTGTCCAAGGAGGCCTAGCGGGGGAATTGAGAGATACGCAGTATTTT	CATSVQGGLAGELRDTQYF
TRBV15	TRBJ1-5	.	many	TGTGCCACCAGCAGAGTGGGGGGAAATCAGCCCCAGCATTTT	CATSRVGGNQPQHF
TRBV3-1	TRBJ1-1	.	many	TGTGCCAGCAGCCGCGGGATAGGAACTGAAGCTTTCTTT	CASSRGIGTEAFF
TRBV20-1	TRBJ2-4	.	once	TGCAGTGCTAGGCCGGTAGCCAAAAACATTCAGTACTTC	CSARPVAKNIQYF
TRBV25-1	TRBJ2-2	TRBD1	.	TGTGCCAGCAGCACCACCCCCGGACAGGGGTCAGGCGGGGAGCTGTTTTTT	CASSTTPGQGSGGELFF
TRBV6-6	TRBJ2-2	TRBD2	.	TGTGCCAGCAGTTACCCAGGACTAGGCCACACCGGGGAGCTGTTTTTT	CASSYPGLGHTGELFF
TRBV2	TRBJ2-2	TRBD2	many	TGTGCCAGCAGAACCGGGACTAGAGTCGTCGGGGAGCTGTTTTTT	CASRTGTRVVGELFF
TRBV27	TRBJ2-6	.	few	TGTGCCAGCAGTTTATCAGGGCTTGGGGCCAACGTCCTGACTTTC	CASSLSGLGANVLTF